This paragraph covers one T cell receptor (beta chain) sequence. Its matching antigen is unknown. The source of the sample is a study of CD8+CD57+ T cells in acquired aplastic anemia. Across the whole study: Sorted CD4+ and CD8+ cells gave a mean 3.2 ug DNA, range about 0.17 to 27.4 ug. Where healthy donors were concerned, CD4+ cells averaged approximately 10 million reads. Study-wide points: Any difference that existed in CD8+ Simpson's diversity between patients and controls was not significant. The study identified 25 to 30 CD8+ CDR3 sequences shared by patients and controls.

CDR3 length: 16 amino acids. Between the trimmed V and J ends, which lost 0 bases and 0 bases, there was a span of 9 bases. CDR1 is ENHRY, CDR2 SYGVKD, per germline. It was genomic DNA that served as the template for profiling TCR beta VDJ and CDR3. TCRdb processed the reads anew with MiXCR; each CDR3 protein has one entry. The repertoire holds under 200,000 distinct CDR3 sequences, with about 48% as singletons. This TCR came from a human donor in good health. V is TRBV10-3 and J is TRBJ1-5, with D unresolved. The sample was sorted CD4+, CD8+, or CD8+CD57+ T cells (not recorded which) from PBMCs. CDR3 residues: CAISESLRISNQPQHF. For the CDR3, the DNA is TGTGCCATCAGTGAGTCGCTCAGGATTAGCAATCAGCCCCAGCATTTT.